This T cell receptor (beta chain) was sequenced in a study of PD-1 blockade in classical Hodgkin lymphoma. Time point: cycle 4 day 1 (C4D1), after six to seven weeks of nivolumab. Each patient relapsed following autologous stem cell transplantation, and prior brentuximab vedotin exposure differed. Measured with immunoSEQ multiplex PCR; TCRdb has only the in-frame clones, and not every one. The table has roughly 100,000 clones, 89% seen once. Germline CDR1 is SQVTM and CDR2 is ANQGSEA. Trimming took off 4 bases at V and 2 bases at J, with 9 bases between the two ends. The CDR3 totals 12 residues. Notes on the study in general: Before treatment, TCR diversity in newly diagnosed patients was reportedly lower than in healthy donors. Although disease activity or prior therapy may be involved, causes of the repertoire differences remain undefined. It was CD4+ TCR diversity, not CD8+, that rose significantly by C4D1.

Comment on this clone: Its antigen remains unknown. Additional DNA sequences in this sample encode the identical CDR3.

The chain joins TRBV29-1 to TRBJ2-7, with unresolved D. The sample in question was peripheral blood mononuclear cells (PBMCs), obtained before the fourth cycle of nivolumab. The TCR originated in a human donor with classical Hodgkin lymphoma. In nucleotides, the CDR3 is TGCAGCGTTGGGACCGGTACCTACGAGCAGTACTTC. Its protein is CSVGTGTYEQYF.